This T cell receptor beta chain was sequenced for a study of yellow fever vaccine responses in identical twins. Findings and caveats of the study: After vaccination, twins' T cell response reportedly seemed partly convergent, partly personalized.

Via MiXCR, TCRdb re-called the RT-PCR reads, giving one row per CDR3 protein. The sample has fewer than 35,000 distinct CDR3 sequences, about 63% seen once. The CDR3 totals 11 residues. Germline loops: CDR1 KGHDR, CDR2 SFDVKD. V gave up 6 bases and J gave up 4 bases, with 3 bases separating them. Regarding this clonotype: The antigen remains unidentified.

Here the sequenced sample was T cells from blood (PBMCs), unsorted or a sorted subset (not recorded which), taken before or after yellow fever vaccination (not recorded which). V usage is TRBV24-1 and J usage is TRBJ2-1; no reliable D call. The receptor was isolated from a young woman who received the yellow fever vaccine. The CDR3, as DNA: TGTGCCACCAGTCTATACAATGAGCAGTTCTTC. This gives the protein CATSLYNEQFF.